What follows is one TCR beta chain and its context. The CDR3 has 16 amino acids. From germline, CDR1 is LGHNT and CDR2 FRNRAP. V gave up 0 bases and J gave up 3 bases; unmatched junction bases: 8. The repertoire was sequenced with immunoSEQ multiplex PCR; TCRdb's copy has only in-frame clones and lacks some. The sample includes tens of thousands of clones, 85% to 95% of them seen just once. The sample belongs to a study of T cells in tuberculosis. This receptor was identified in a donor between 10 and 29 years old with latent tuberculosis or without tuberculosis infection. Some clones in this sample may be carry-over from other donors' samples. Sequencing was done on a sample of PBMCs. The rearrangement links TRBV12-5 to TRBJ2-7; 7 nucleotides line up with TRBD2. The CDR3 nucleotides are TGTGCTAGTGGTTTGGTAGTCGGGAGGACCCGCTACGAGCAGTACTTC. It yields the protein CASGLVVGRTRYEQYF.